A single T cell receptor beta chain is shown here with its context. Antigen: not known. These data belong to a study of CXCR3-negative and CXCR3-positive naive CD8 T cells. Triplicates of a few hundred thousand cells were sorted from each CD8+ T cell subset. A CD45RO-CCR7+CD27+CD95- profile was what naive CD8+ T cells displayed. Study-level points and caveats: Naive cells that were CXCR3-negative or CXCR3-positive used TRBV-TRBJ genes alike, while memory cells diverged. Much lower diversity was found in memory CD8+ cells, while both naive subsets had comparably high diversity.

Through 5' RACE with UMI labels, the TRB cDNA libraries were prepared. TCRdb derives one entry per CDR3 protein from the 5' RACE reads, leaving out DNA. Recorded for this sample: about 90,000 distinct CDR3 sequences. CDR3 length equals 14 residues. Germline V gene lookup returns CDR1 MDHEN and CDR2 SYDVKM. The chain links TRBV28 to TRBJ2-3; absent DNA, TCRdb's TRBD1 call cannot be checked. The receptor was derived from a human donor in good health. Some clones in this sample may be carry-over from other donors' samples. The specimen was naive CXCR3- CD8+ T cells from blood. Subset in this sample: CD45RO-CCR7+CD27+CD95- naive CD8+ T cells lacking CXCR3 (TNR3-). The CDR3 spells CASSLVGGMDTQYF.